Included here is one T cell receptor (beta chain) sequence, with context. The data were obtained in a study of shared clonotypes between healthy human individuals. Study-level information: Donors, aged 18 to 49, were a couple of women and three men.

At a deep level, the assay was run. The protocol was immunoSEQ multiplex PCR, while the TCRdb copy is restricted to in-frame clones and leaves out a portion. The sample consists of around 2.5 million clones, 93% of them appearing once. Germline V gives CDR1 SEHNR, CDR2 FQNEAQ (reference sequence). The CDR3 runs to 12 residues. Trimming took 2 bases from V and 4 from J, leaving 2 bases between them. Nashville, Tennessee was home to all donors, each a Caucasian adult. The TCR comes from a man aged 18 to 30 in good health. Some clones in this sample may be carry-over from other donors' samples. Sequencing was performed on naive CD4+ T cells from PBMCs. Subset noted: CD45RA+ positively selected. The chain employs TRBV7-9 and TRBJ1-4; D not certain. The chain's CDR3 is CASSLLNEKLFF. The CDR3 DNA follows: TGTGCCAGCAGCTTACTTAATGAAAAACTGTTTTTT.